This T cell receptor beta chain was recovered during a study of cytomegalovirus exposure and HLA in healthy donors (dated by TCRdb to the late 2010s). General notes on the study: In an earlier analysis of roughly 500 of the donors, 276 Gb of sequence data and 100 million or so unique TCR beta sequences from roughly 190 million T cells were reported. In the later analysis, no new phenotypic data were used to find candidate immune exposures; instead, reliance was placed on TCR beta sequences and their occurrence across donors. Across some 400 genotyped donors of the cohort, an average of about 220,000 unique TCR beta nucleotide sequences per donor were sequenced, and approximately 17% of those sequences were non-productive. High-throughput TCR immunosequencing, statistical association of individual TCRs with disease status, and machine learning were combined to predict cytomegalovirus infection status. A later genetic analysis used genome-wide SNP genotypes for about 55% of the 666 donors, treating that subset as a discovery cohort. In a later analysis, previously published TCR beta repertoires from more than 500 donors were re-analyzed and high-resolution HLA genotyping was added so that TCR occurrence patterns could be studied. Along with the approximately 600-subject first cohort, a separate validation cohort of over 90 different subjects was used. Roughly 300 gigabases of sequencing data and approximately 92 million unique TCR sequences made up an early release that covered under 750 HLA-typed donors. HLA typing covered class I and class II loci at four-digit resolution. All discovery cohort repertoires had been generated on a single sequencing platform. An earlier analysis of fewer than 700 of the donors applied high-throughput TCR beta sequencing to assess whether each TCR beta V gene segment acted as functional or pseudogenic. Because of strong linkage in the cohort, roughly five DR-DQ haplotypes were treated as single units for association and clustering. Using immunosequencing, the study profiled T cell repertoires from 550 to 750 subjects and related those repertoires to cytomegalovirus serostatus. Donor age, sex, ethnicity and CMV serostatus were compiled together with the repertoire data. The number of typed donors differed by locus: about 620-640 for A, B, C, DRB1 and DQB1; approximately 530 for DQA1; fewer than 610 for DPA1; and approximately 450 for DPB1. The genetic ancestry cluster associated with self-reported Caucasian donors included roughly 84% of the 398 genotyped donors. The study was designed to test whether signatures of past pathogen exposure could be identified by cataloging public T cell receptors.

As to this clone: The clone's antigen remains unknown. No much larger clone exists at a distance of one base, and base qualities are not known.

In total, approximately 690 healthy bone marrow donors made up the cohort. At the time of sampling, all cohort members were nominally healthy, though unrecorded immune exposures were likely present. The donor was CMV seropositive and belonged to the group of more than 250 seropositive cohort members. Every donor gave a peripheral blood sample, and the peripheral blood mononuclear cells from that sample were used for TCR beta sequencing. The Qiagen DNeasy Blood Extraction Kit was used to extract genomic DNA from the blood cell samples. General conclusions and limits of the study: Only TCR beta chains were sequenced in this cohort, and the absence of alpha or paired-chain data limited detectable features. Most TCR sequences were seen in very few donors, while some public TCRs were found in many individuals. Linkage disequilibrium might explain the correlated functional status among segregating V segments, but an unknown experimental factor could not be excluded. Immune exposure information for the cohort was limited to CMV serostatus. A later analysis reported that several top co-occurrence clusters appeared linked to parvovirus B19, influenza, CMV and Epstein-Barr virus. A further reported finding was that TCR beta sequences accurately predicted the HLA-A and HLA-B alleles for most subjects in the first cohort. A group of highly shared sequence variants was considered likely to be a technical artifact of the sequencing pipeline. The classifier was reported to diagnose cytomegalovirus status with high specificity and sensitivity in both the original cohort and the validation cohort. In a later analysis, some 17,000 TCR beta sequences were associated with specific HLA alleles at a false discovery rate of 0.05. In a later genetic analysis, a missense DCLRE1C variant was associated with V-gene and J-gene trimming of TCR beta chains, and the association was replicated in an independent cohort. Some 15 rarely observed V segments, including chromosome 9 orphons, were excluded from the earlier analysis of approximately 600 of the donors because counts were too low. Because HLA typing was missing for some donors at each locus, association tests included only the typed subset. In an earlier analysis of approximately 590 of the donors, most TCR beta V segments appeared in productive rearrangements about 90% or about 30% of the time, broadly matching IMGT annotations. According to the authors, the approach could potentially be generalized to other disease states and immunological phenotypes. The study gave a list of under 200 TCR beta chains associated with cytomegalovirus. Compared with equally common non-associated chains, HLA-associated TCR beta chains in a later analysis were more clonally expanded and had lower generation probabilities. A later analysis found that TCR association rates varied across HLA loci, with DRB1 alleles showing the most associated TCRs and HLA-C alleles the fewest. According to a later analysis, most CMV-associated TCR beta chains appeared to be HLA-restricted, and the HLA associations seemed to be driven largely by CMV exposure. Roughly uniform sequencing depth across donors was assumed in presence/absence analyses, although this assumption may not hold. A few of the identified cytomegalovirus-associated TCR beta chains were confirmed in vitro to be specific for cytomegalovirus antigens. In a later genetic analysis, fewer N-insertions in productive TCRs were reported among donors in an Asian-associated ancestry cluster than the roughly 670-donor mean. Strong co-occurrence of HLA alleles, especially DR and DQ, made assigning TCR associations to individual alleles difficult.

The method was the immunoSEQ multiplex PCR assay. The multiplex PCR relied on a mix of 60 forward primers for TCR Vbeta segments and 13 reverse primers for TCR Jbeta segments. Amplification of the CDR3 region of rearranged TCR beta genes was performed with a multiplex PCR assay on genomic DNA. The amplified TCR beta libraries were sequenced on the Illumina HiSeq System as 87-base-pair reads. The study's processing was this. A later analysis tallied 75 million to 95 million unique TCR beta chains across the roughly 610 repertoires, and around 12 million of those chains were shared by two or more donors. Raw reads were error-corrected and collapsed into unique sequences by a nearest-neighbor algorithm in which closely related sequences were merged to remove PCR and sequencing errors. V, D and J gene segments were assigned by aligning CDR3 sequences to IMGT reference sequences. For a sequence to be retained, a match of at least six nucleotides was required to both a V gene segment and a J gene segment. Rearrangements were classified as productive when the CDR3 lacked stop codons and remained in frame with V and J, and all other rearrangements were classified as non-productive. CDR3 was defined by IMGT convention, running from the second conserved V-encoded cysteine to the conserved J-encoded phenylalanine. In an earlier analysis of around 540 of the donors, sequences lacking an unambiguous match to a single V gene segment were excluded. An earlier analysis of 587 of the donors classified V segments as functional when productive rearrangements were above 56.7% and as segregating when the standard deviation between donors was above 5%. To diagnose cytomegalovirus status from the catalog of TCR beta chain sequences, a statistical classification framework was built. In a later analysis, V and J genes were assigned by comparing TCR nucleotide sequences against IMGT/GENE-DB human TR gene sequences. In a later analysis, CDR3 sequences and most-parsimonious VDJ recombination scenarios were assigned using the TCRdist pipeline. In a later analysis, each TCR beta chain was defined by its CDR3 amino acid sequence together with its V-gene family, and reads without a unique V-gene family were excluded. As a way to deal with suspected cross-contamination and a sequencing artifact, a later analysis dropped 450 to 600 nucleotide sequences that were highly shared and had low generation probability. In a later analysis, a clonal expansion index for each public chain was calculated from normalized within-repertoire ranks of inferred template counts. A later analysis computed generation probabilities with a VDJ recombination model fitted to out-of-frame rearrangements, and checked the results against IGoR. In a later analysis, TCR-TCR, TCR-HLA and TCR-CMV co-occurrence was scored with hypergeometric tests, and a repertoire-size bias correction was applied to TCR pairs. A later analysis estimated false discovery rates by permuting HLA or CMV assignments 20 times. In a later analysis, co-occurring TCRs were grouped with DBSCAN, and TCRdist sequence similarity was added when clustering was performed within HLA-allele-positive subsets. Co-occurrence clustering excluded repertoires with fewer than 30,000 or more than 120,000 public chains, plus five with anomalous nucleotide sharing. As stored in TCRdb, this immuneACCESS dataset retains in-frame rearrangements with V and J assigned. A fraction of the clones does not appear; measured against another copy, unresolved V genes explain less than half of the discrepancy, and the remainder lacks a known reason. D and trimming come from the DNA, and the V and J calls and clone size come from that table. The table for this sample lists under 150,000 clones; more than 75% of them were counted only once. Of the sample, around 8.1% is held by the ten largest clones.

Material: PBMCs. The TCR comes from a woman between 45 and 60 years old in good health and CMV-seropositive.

CDR3 loop: CASSTNYRVGYTF. In nucleotide form, the sequence is TGTGCCAGTAGTACTAACTACAGGGTTGGCTACACCTTC. The rearrangement joined TRBV19 to TRBJ1-2; TRBD1 is possibly the D segment (6 matching bases). V is reduced by 4 bases and J by 7 bases, leaving a spacing of 13 bases between them. The germline V gene (reference sequence) provides CDR1 LNHDA and CDR2 SQIVND. The CDR3 runs 13 residues from the cysteine to the phenylalanine. Left in the record is the CDR3 DNA by itself, 39 bases read in frame from the first base.